The 26 T cell receptor beta chains presented below share a single source sample, sequenced in a study of a mutant IDH1 vaccine in newly diagnosed glioma. These TCRs are of unknown antigen specificity. Time point: week 35, safety follow-up. A 20-mer mutant IDH1 peptide at 300 ug was injected subcutaneously with topical imiquimod. The method was immunoSEQ multiplex PCR; TCRdb's version includes in-frame clones alone and lacks a portion of them. The data contain tens of thousands of clones, around four fifths of them singletons. The sequences come from PBMCs, collected from a glioma patient whose treatment included an IDH1 peptide vaccine. The receptors were gathered from a woman younger than 35 with glioma.

A few counts support this clone. The rearrangement links TRBV10-3 to TRBJ2-1; possibly TRBD1 or TRBD2 for D (7 bases each). The CDR3 is 16 residues long. The V end was cut by 6 bases, the J end by 4 bases, with 19 bases between. The germline CDR1 and CDR2 sequences are ENHRY and SYGVKD. DNA of the CDR3: TGTGCCATCAGGAAGGGAGACAGGGAGGGGTACAATGAGCAGTTCTTC. Translation gives CAIRKGDREGYNEQFF.

This chain uses TRBV18 with TRBJ1-3, with 8 bases lining up with TRBD1. The CDR3 consists of 16 residues. Germline CDR1 is KGHSH and CDR2 is LQKENI. V shed 3 bases and J 4 bases; nucleotides not matched to a gene: 8. CDR3 sequence: CASSPIRQGPGNTIYF. CDR3 coding DNA: TGTGCCAGCTCACCCATCCGACAGGGGCCAGGAAACACCATATATTTT.

This rearrangement joins TRBV29-1 to TRBJ1-2, with a possible D match to TRBD1 (5 bases). This CDR3 is 12 amino acids long. Trimming took off 7 bases at V and 5 bases at J, with 14 bases between the two ends. CDR1 and CDR2 (germline): SQVTM, ANQGSEA. CDR3 coding DNA: TGCAGCGCACGTGGGGGGGATTATGGCTACACCTTC. It yields the protein CSARGGDYGYTF.

This clone was found a few times. This chain links TRBV9 with TRBJ1-1, with D possibly matching TRBD1 (6 bases). Germline V gives CDR1 SGDLS, CDR2 YYNGEE. The V gene lost 0 bases and the J gene lost 8 bases, with 20 bases spanning the gap. The CDR3 totals 16 residues. The CDR3 DNA reads TGTGCCAGCAGCGTAGAGCCGGGAGCGACAGGTTCCGAAGCTTTCTTT. Amino acid sequence: CASSVEPGATGSEAFF.

The chain is built from TRBV7-2 and TRBJ2-3; 10 bases are shared with TRBD1. CDR1 SGHTA and CDR2 FQGNSA come from the germline V gene. Losses at the gene ends were 10 bases for V and 3 bases for J; bases not matched to a gene: 4. The CDR3 covers 13 residues. The CDR3 nucleotides read TGTGCCACCCGGACAGGGGGAACAGATACGCAGTATTTT. As protein: CATRTGGTDTQYF.

CDR3 amino acids: CASSLDSSDTGELFF. In DNA, the CDR3 is TGTGCCAGCAGCTTAGATAGTTCTGACACCGGGGAGCTGTTTTTT. J is TRBJ2-2 and V is TRBV7-2; D not certain. The V and J ends lost 1 base and 3 bases respectively, with 9 bases between them. The CDR3 runs to 15 residues. Per the germline V gene, CDR1 is SGHTA and CDR2 is FQGNSA.

This clone was detected a few times. V usage is TRBV27 and J usage is TRBJ1-1; perhaps TRBD1 as D (5 bases). The CDR3 covers 15 residues. CDR1 MNHEY and CDR2 SMNVEV come from the germline V gene (reference sequence). V shed 2 bases and J shed 4 bases, with 14 bases lying between them. CDR3 coding DNA: TGTGCCAGCAGTTTAGCCGCGGGGGTGGCCACTGAAGCTTTCTTT. This sequence encodes CASSLAAGVATEAFF.

This clone was recorded only once. The rearrangement joins TRBV11-3 to TRBJ2-1; no clear D gene. Deletions cut 5 bases from V and 6 bases from J, with 17 bases between. From germline, CDR1 is SGHNT and CDR2 YENEEA. CDR3 length equals 15 residues. CDR3 region: CASSGRTDRSNEQFF. DNA of the CDR3: TGTGCCAGCAGCGGTCGCACGGACCGAAGCAATGAGCAGTTCTTC.

This clone has a handful of counts. V usage is TRBV7-6 and J usage is TRBJ2-2, with D possibly TRBD2 on 5 matching bases. This CDR3 is built from 15 residues. The V and J ends lost 1 base and 4 bases respectively, with 10 bases between them. Germline V gene sequence: CDR1 SGHVS, CDR2 FNYEAQ. CDR3 residues: CASSLVASGTGELFF. The CDR3 coding sequence is TGTGCCAGCAGCTTAGTAGCGAGTGGCACCGGGGAGCTGTTTTTT.

The V and J genes are TRBV6-1 and TRBJ2-7; TRBD2 matches at 8 bases. Unmatched junction bases numbered 4, after V lost 6 bases and J lost 0 bases. The CDR3 contains 14 residues. Germline CDR1 and CDR2: MNHNS and SASEGT. The DNA for the CDR3 is TGTGCCAGCAGCGTAGCGGGATACTCCTACGAGCAGTACTTC. Translation: CASSVAGYSYEQYF.

This clone was found a few times. The chain is built from TRBV7-9 and TRBJ1-1; tentatively, D is TRBD1 (6 bases). Per the germline V gene, CDR1 is SEHNR and CDR2 is FQNEAQ (reference sequence). This CDR3 spans 14 amino acids. The V and J ends lost 5 bases and 7 bases respectively, with 17 bases between them. The CDR3 protein is CASSEPGQTNEAFF. The CDR3 DNA reads TGTGCCAGCAGCGAACCCGGACAGACCAATGAAGCTTTCTTT.

The chain is built from TRBV5-1 and TRBJ2-7, with TRBD2 matching 11 bases. Germline V gene sequence: CDR1 SGHRS, CDR2 YFSETQ. This CDR3 has 18 amino acids. Unmatched junction bases numbered 11, after V lost 2 bases and J lost 1 base. The CDR3 loop reads CASSFTSGRMSSSYEQYF. The CDR3 nucleotides are TGCGCCAGCAGCTTCACTAGCGGGAGAATGAGTAGTTCCTACGAGCAGTACTTC. Full variable domain (remainder filled in from reference TRBV5-1 and TRBJ2-7): KAGVTQTPRYLIKTRGQQVTLSCSPISGHRSVSWYQQTPGQGLQFLFEYFSETQRNKGNFPGRFSGRQFSNSRSEMNVSTLELGDSALYLCASSFTSGRMSSSYEQYFGPGTRLTVT.

This chain links TRBV30 with TRBJ2-5; perhaps D is TRBD1 or TRBD2 (5 bases each). CDR1 is GTSNPN and CDR2 is SVGIG in the germline V gene (reference sequence). The CDR3 runs to 13 residues. Trimming removed 4 bases from V and 4 bases from J, with 13 bases in between. In DNA, the CDR3 is TGTGCCTGGAATCAGGGCCGGGGAGAGACCCAGTACTTC. Amino acid sequence: CAWNQGRGETQYF.

The rearrangement links TRBV5-1 to TRBJ2-3; the match to TRBD1 covers 7 bases. The germline V gene has CDR1 SGHRS and CDR2 YFSETQ. The CDR3 spans 15 residues. J gave up 3 bases and V 2 bases, and 6 bases lay outside the gene matches. The CDR3 region has the DNA TGCGCCAGCAGCTTTTGGACAGGCGTGACAGATACGCAGTATTTT. Its protein product is CASSFWTGVTDTQYF. The entire variable domain, with the rest obtained from reference TRBV5-1 and TRBJ2-3, is as follows: KAGVTQTPRYLIKTRGQQVTLSCSPISGHRSVSWYQQTPGQGLQFLFEYFSETQRNKGNFPGRFSGRQFSNSRSEMNVSTLELGDSALYLCASSFWTGVTDTQYFGPGTRLTVL.

The V call is TRBV5-6, the J call TRBJ2-5; 7 bases line up with TRBD2. Germline CDR1 reads SGHDT; CDR2 reads YYEEEE. V lost 0 bases and J lost 3; bases outside the gene matches: 5. The CDR3 runs 15 residues. This CDR3 is CASSLAGGGKETQYF. The CDR3 DNA sequence: TGTGCCAGCAGCTTGGCTGGGGGGGGGAAAGAGACCCAGTACTTC.

V usage is TRBV5-1 and J usage is TRBJ2-5; D not certain. The V end lost 1 base, the J end lost 4 bases, and 11 bases lay between the germline ends. The CDR3 has 14 amino acids. Germline assignment: CDR1 SGHRS and CDR2 YFSETQ. The CDR3 DNA follows: TGCGCCAGCAGCTTGAACAGTAGGAGAGAGACCCAGTACTTC. Translation: CASSLNSRRETQYF.

This rearrangement joins TRBV5-6 to TRBJ1-5; D ambiguous. V lost 4 bases and J 1 base, leaving 15 bases between the germline ends. The CDR3 is 16 residues long. Germline V gene data show CDR1 as SGHDT and CDR2 as YYEEEE. The CDR3 sequence: CASSPPGIRSNQPQHF. CDR3 in DNA: TGTGCCAGCAGCCCCCCCGGTATTAGGAGCAATCAGCCCCAGCATTTT.

The V gene is TRBV5-4, the J gene TRBJ2-7; the D is unclear. The CDR3 runs 15 residues. Trimming cost V 4 bases and J 4 bases, with 18 bases left between them. Germline CDR1 reads SGHNT; CDR2 reads YYREEE (reference sequence). The CDR3 nucleotides read TGTGCCAGCAGCCCGGACCCGTCGGATGCGTACGAGCAGTACTTC. It is translated as CASSPDPSDAYEQYF.

The rearrangement joins TRBV5-1 to TRBJ2-3, with no clear D. Germline-derived CDR1 and CDR2 are SGHRS and YFSETQ. CDR3 length: 16 residues. Trimming shortened V by 0 bases and J by 0 bases, and 11 bases separated the two germline ends. CDR3 sequence: CASSLDLSTSTDTQYF. DNA of the CDR3: TGCGCCAGCAGCTTGGATCTGTCTACTAGCACAGATACGCAGTATTTT.

This clone has only one observation. The CDR3: CASSMGRGSGANVLTF. Written as DNA, the CDR3 is TGTGCCAGTAGTATGGGACGGGGCTCTGGGGCCAACGTCCTGACTTTC. The chain links TRBV19 to TRBJ2-6; D assignment may be TRBD1 or TRBD2 (5 bases each). CDR3 length equals 16 residues. CDR1 is LNHDA and CDR2 is SQIVND in the germline V gene (reference sequence). Trimming shortened V by 3 bases and J by 0 bases, and 9 bases separated the two germline ends.

The chain carries TRBV19 and TRBJ1-5; D uncertain. Germline V gene sequence: CDR1 LNHDA, CDR2 SQIVND (reference sequence). The CDR3 contains 15 residues. V was cut by 7 bases and J by 5 bases, with 18 bases left in between. The CDR3 DNA reads TGTGCCAGTATCCCCTCTGGGAGGGTTTATCAGCCCCAGCATTTT. Its protein product is CASIPSGRVYQPQHF.

The J gene is TRBJ1-1, the V gene TRBV5-4, with 10 positions matching TRBD1. After removal of 2 bases from V and 5 bases from J, the junction contained 9 bases not matched to a gene. Germline CDR1 is SGHNT and CDR2 is YYREEE (reference sequence). The CDR3 is made up of 16 amino acids. CDR3 region: CASSFGTGARVTEAFF. The DNA for the CDR3 is TGTGCCAGCAGCTTTGGGACAGGGGCGCGAGTGACTGAAGCTTTCTTT.

V and J are TRBV5-1 and TRBJ2-7, with unresolved D. The V end lost 1 base, the J end lost 3 bases, and 23 bases lay between the germline ends. CDR1 is SGHRS, CDR2 YFSETQ, per germline. The CDR3 loop spans 18 amino acids. The DNA of the CDR3 is TGCGCCAGCAGCTTGACGTCGTCGACCAACCCTCCCTACTACGAGCAGTACTTC. Translated, it gives CASSLTSSTNPPYYEQYF.

This clone was seen a few times. This sequence joins TRBV7-9 and TRBJ1-5, with 7 bases aligning to TRBD1. The germline V gene encodes CDR1 SEHNR and CDR2 FQNEAQ (reference sequence). This CDR3 is 15 amino acids long. V lost 3 bases, J lost 1 base, and 3 bases stayed unmatched. The CDR3 region has the DNA TGTGCCAGCAGCTTGGGAGGGGGCAGCAATCAGCCCCAGCATTTT. This codes for CASSLGGGSNQPQHF.

The V gene is TRBV5-8, the J gene TRBJ2-2; no definite D call. CDR3 size: 15 residues. Germline V lookup: CDR1 SGHTS, CDR2 YDEGEE. Trimming removed 0 bases from V and 7 bases from J, with 13 bases in between. Here the CDR3 reads CASSLGARDSGELFF. Here the CDR3 DNA reads TGTGCCAGCAGCTTGGGGGCTAGAGATAGCGGGGAGCTGTTTTTT.

J is TRBJ2-1 and V is TRBV7-9; no definite D call. Germline V gene sequence: CDR1 SEHNR, CDR2 FQNEAQ (reference sequence). Between the trimmed V and J ends, which lost 4 bases and 2 bases, there was a span of 15 bases. The CDR3 spans 16 residues. Here the CDR3 DNA reads TGTGCCAGCAGCTCGCCTCCCCAAGGGACCTACAATGAGCAGTTCTTC. Translating gives CASSSPPQGTYNEQFF.